Included here is one TCR beta chain sequence, with context. Clones were sequenced by immunoSEQ multiplex PCR, and TCRdb holds only the in-frame ones, with some missing. The data show 34,000 or so clones, over 75% seen once. Trimming left V 1 base short and J 0 bases short, with 15 bases between. This CDR3 comprises 18 residues. Germline loops: CDR1 SEHNR, CDR2 FQNEAQ (reference sequence). The sample belongs to a study of T cell changes during pregnancy in multiple sclerosis. The sequenced sample was CD8+ T cells from peripheral blood mononuclear cells, obtained before pregnancy. This clonotype was obtained from a female donor with multiple sclerosis, enrolled in a pregnancy study. The V and J genes are TRBV7-9 and TRBJ1-4; TRBD1 might be the D (5 bases). CDR3 loop: CASSLDVRVSATNEKLFF. The CDR3 DNA is TGTGCCAGCAGCTTAGACGTCAGGGTTTCAGCAACTAATGAAAAACTGTTTTTT.